A single sample gave rise to the 26 T cell receptor beta chains below, sequenced in a study of T cells in localized non-small cell lung cancer. Sequenced by immunoSEQ multiplex PCR; TCRdb stores in-frame clones only, minus some. Found here are 50,000 to 70,000 clones, just over 90% of them singletons; the top ten hold 15% to 20%. The material was peripheral blood, obtained before any cancer treatment. These receptor sequences come from a man between 40 and 69 years old with stage I lung adenocarcinoma.

The rearrangement uses TRBV2 and TRBJ1-2, with D hard to call. The CDR3 is 11 residues long. V lost 3 bases and J lost 4, with 3 bases in between. From germline, CDR1 is SNHLY and CDR2 FYNNEI. CDR3 sequence (DNA): TGTGCCAGCAGTGACAGCTATGGCTACACCTTC. As protein: CASSDSYGYTF.

Only one count was recorded for this clone. This chain connects TRBV28 to TRBJ2-5; 7 bases map to TRBD1. The V gene end was trimmed by 3 bases and the J gene end by 2 bases; junction bases not matched to a gene: 0. Germline values: CDR1 MDHEN, CDR2 SYDVKM. There are 13 residues in the CDR3. CDR3 DNA: TGTGCCAGCAGTTTGGGACAGCAAGAGACCCAGTACTTC. It codes for CASSLGQQETQYF.

The J gene is TRBJ2-7, the V gene TRBV29-1; tentative D call: TRBD2 (5 bases). The CDR3 runs 13 residues. CDR1 SQVTM and CDR2 ANQGSEA come from the germline V gene. Deletions cut 7 bases from V and 2 bases from J, with 15 bases between. The CDR3 protein is CSGGPGLAYEQYF. The CDR3 nucleotides are TGCAGCGGAGGGCCCGGACTCGCCTACGAGCAGTACTTC.

This clone appeared a few times. The chain carries TRBV5-1 and TRBJ2-7; D unclear. The V and J ends lost 0 bases and 5 bases respectively, with 18 bases between them. CDR1 is SGHRS and CDR2 is YFSETQ in the germline V gene. This CDR3 comprises 16 residues. This CDR3 reads CASSLARDYLVHEQYF. The CDR3 bases are TGCGCCAGCAGCTTGGCGCGCGATTACTTGGTTCACGAGCAGTACTTC.

This sequence joins TRBV18 and TRBJ1-5; 7 bases match TRBD1. The germline V gene has CDR1 KGHSH and CDR2 LQKENI. V was clipped by 6 bases and J by 9 bases; unmatched bases: 14. The length of the CDR3 is 15 residues. The CDR3 sequence is CASSFGQALGGPQHF. CDR3 nucleotide sequence: TGTGCCAGCTCGTTCGGACAGGCCCTCGGGGGGCCCCAGCATTTT.

The chain recombines TRBV11-2 with TRBJ2-3; TRBD2 agrees at 7 bases. Germline trimming cut 5 bases from V and 6 bases from J; bases unmatched to any gene: 5. Germline V gene lookup returns CDR1 SGHAT and CDR2 FQNNGV. The CDR3 is 13 residues long. CDR3 amino acids: CASSKAGSDTQYF. CDR3 bases: TGTGCCAGCAGCAAAGCGGGGTCGGATACGCAGTATTTT.

V usage is TRBV9 and J usage is TRBJ2-2; TRBD2 agrees at 7 bases. With V trimmed by 4 bases and J by 5 bases, 8 bases remained unmatched. The length of the CDR3 is 15 residues. Germline-derived CDR1 and CDR2 are SGDLS and YYNGEE. CDR3 amino acids: CASSPGGRLTGELFF. In nucleotides, the CDR3 is TGTGCCAGCAGCCCCGGGGGGAGGTTGACCGGGGAGCTGTTTTTT.

The CDR3 DNA is TGTGCCAGCACTCTTTCGGCAACAACTAATGAAAAACTGTTTTTT. As protein: CASTLSATTNEKLFF. The V call is TRBV9, the J call TRBJ1-4; D gene ambiguous. Between the trimmed V and J ends, which lost 6 bases and 0 bases, there was a span of 12 bases. Germline CDR1 SGDLS, CDR2 YYNGEE. This CDR3 has 15 amino acids.

The rearrangement links TRBV5-6 to TRBJ2-7, with TRBD2 matching over 13 bases. With V trimmed by 4 bases and J by 5 bases, 9 bases remained unmatched. This CDR3 has 16 amino acids. Germline CDR1 and CDR2: SGHDT and YYEEEE. The CDR3 nucleotides read TGTGCCAGCAGCCCCGTTCGGACTAGCGGGAGCCACGAGCAGTACTTC. Translating it yields CASSPVRTSGSHEQYF.

V is TRBV19 and J is TRBJ2-3; 9 nucleotides match TRBD2. The junction had 3 bases not matched to a gene; V was cut back by 3 bases and J by 2 bases. This CDR3 spans 15 amino acids. CDR1 LNHDA and CDR2 SQIVND come from the germline V gene (reference sequence). The CDR3 loop is CASSMTSGNTDTQYF. CDR3 nucleotides: TGTGCCAGTAGTATGACTAGCGGAAACACAGATACGCAGTATTTT.

The V call is TRBV4-1, the J call TRBJ1-3; 10 nucleotides line up with TRBD1. Germline CDR1 reads MGHRA; CDR2 reads YSYEKL. This CDR3 spans 15 amino acids. Germline trimming cut 4 bases from V and 4 bases from J; bases unmatched to any gene: 4. In nucleotides, the CDR3 is TGCGCCAGCAGCCTGACAGGGGGCGCGGGAAACACCATATATTTT. As protein: CASSLTGGAGNTIYF.

The chain combines TRBV5-6 with TRBJ2-7; 7 bases are shared with TRBD2. Germline values: CDR1 SGHDT, CDR2 YYEEEE. The CDR3 length is 14 residues. The V segment lost 0 bases and the J segment 0 bases; nucleotides outside the gene matches: 0. CDR3 bases: TGTGCCAGCAGCTTGGGGACTAGCTCCTACGAGCAGTACTTC. Protein product: CASSLGTSSYEQYF.

The J gene is TRBJ2-1, the V gene TRBV5-1, with 7 bases lining up with TRBD2. Germline assignment: CDR1 SGHRS and CDR2 YFSETQ. The CDR3 loop spans 14 amino acids. Trimming took 4 bases from V and 2 from J; bases not matched to a gene: 3. CDR3 residues: CASSGGTTYNEQFF. CDR3 in DNA: TGCGCCAGCAGCGGCGGGACTACCTACAATGAGCAGTTCTTC.

This chain joins TRBV2 and TRBJ2-3; possible D gene TRBD2, 5 bases. The germline gives CDR1 SNHLY, CDR2 FYNNEI. This CDR3 spans 14 amino acids. The V end lost 7 bases, the J end lost 1 base, and 12 bases lay between the germline ends. The CDR3 region is CASIEGYRTDTQYF. The CDR3 DNA is TGTGCCAGCATTGAGGGTTACCGCACAGATACGCAGTATTTT. The full variable domain, in which reference TRBV2 and TRBJ2-3 provide the parts outside the CDR3, is EPEVTQTPSHQVTQMGQEVILRCVPISNHLYFYWYRQILGQKVEFLVSFYNNEISEKSEIFDDQFSVERPDGSNFTLKIRSTKLEDSAMYFCASIEGYRTDTQYFGPGTRLTVL.

The chain links TRBV13 to TRBJ2-5; D gene unclear. The CDR3 runs to 12 residues. Germline V gene lookup returns CDR1 PRHDT and CDR2 FYEKMQ (reference sequence). V gave up 1 base and J gave up 3 bases, with 3 bases separating them. The CDR3 DNA follows: TGTGCCAGCAGCTTAGTTAAAGAGACCCAGTACTTC. Amino acids: CASSLVKETQYF.

This chain connects TRBV30 to TRBJ1-4; D remains unclear. The germline V gene has CDR1 GTSNPN and CDR2 SVGIG (reference sequence). The germline V and J ends were trimmed by 0 bases and 4 bases, with 12 bases remaining between them. There are 15 residues in the CDR3. The CDR3 DNA follows: TGTGCCTGGAGTGTACCCGCGCAAGATAATGAAAAACTGTTTTTT. This codes for CAWSVPAQDNEKLFF.

V gene TRBV19 combines with J gene TRBJ2-3; D not resolved. Trimming cost V 6 bases and J 5 bases, with 6 bases left between them. CDR1 is LNHDA, CDR2 SQIVND, per germline (reference sequence). The CDR3 loop spans 11 amino acids. CDR3 nucleotides: TGTGCCAGTAGGATCGGAGATACGCAGTATTTT. Translation: CASRIGDTQYF. Full variable domain (missing parts from reference TRBV19 and TRBJ2-3): DGGITQSPKYLFRKEGQNVTLSCEQNLNHDAMYWYRQDPGQGLRLIYYSQIVNDFQKGDIAEGYSVSREKKESFPLTVTSAQKNPTAFYLCASRIGDTQYFGPGTRLTVL.

This clone was detected once. The chain has TRBV2 and TRBJ2-7, with 12 bases aligning to TRBD2. This CDR3 has 15 amino acids. The V and J ends lost 3 bases and 5 bases, in that order; junction bases with no gene match: 5. Germline V CDR1 and CDR2: SNHLY, FYNNEI. The CDR3 DNA is TGTGCCAGCAGTGATCCCACTAGCGGGAGGAACGAGCAGTACTTC. Translated, it gives CASSDPTSGRNEQYF. The full variable domain, completed using reference TRBV2 and TRBJ2-7, is EPEVTQTPSHQVTQMGQEVILRCVPISNHLYFYWYRQILGQKVEFLVSFYNNEISEKSEIFDDQFSVERPDGSNFTLKIRSTKLEDSAMYFCASSDPTSGRNEQYFGPGTRLTVT.

V usage is TRBV29-1 and J usage is TRBJ2-1; 9 nucleotides align to TRBD2. V gave up 1 base and J gave up 9 bases; unmatched junction bases: 10. CDR1 and CDR2 from the germline V gene are SQVTM and ANQGSEA. The CDR3 is 15 residues long. The CDR3, as DNA: TGCAGCGTTGAAGCGCCGCGGGAGGGGTTCGGTGAGCAGTTCTTC. It yields the protein CSVEAPREGFGEQFF.

The CDR3 DNA follows: TGTGCCAGCAGCTTAGGGAGGACAAGGGATCGGCACGAGCAGTACTTC. Translated, it gives CASSLGRTRDRHEQYF. The gene calls are TRBV7-6 and TRBJ2-7; either TRBD1 or TRBD2 may fit D (5 bases each). CDR3 length: 16 residues. The V gene lost 1 base and the J gene lost 5 bases, with 18 bases spanning the gap. The germline CDR1 and CDR2 sequences are SGHVS and FNYEAQ. Full variable domain (remainder filled in from reference TRBV7-6 and TRBJ2-7): GAGVSQSPRYKVTKRGQDVALRCDPISGHVSLYWYRQALGQGPEFLTYFNYEAQQDKSGLPNDRFSAERPEGSISTLTIQRTEQRDSAMYRCASSLGRTRDRHEQYFGPGTRLTVT.

This clone has only one observation. This chain joins TRBV23-1 and TRBJ2-1; D tentatively reads TRBD1 or TRBD2 (5 bases each). TRBV23-1 is marked as an open reading frame, function uncertain. The ends were cut back, 0 bases at V and 5 bases at J, with 8 bases in the middle. The CDR3 spans 14 residues. CDR3 in amino acids: CASSQSGEDNEQFF. The CDR3 region has the DNA TGCGCCAGCAGTCAATCGGGGGAAGACAATGAGCAGTTCTTC.

The chain recombines TRBV30 with TRBJ1-2, with 8 nucleotides matching TRBD1. CDR1 GTSNPN and CDR2 SVGIG come from the germline V gene (reference sequence). J lost 6 bases, V lost 2 bases, and 5 bases had no gene match. CDR3 length: 13 amino acids. DNA for the CDR3: TGTGCCTGGAGTTGGACAGGGTTGGATGGCTACACCTTC. The encoded protein is CAWSWTGLDGYTF.

This CDR3 reads CASSPGTGGVGTDTQYF. The CDR3 DNA reads as TGTGCCAGCAGCCCGGGGACAGGGGGCGTGGGCACAGATACGCAGTATTTT. This chain uses TRBV7-9 with TRBJ2-3; TRBD1 matches at 12 bases. Germline V gene data show CDR1 as SEHNR and CDR2 as FQNEAQ (reference sequence). The CDR3 totals 17 residues. V dropped 5 bases and J dropped 1; count of bases not matched to a gene: 7. The whole variable domain, filled in from reference TRBV7-9 and TRBJ2-3, reads DTGVSQNPRHKITKRGQNVTFRCDPISEHNRLYWYRQTLGQGPEFLTYFQNEAQLEKSRLLSDRFSAERPKGSFSTLEIQRTEQGDSAMYLCASSPGTGGVGTDTQYFGPGTRLTVL.

This clone was counted a single time. V gene TRBV6-1 combines with J gene TRBJ1-3, with D unresolved. Germline-derived CDR1 and CDR2 are MNHNS and SASEGT. The CDR3 is 15 residues long. V was cut by 7 bases and J by 0 bases, with 13 bases left in between. CDR3 DNA sequence: TGTGCCAGCACCGCAATGGAGCACTCTGGAAACACCATATATTTT. Translating gives CASTAMEHSGNTIYF.

The rearrangement joins TRBV5-5 to TRBJ2-7, with a weak D call TRBD2 (6 bases). The V end was cut by 0 bases, the J end by 2 bases, with 12 bases between. The CDR3 runs to 15 residues. The germline V gene encodes CDR1 SGHKS and CDR2 YYEKEE (reference sequence). For the CDR3, the DNA is TGTGCCAGCAGCTTGGCCGGTAGCGGCACCTACGAGCAGTACTTC. Amino acid sequence: CASSLAGSGTYEQYF.

The V gene is TRBV6-6, the J gene TRBJ2-1; 11 bases line up with TRBD1. Trimming at V came to 6 bases and at J to 6 bases, leaving 7 bases not matched to a gene. The CDR3 sequence is 15 residues long. Germline CDR1 MNHNY, CDR2 SVGAGI (reference sequence). This chain's CDR3 is CASSLVGQGANEQFF. CDR3 nucleotide sequence: TGTGCCAGCAGCCTAGTCGGACAGGGGGCCAATGAGCAGTTCTTC.